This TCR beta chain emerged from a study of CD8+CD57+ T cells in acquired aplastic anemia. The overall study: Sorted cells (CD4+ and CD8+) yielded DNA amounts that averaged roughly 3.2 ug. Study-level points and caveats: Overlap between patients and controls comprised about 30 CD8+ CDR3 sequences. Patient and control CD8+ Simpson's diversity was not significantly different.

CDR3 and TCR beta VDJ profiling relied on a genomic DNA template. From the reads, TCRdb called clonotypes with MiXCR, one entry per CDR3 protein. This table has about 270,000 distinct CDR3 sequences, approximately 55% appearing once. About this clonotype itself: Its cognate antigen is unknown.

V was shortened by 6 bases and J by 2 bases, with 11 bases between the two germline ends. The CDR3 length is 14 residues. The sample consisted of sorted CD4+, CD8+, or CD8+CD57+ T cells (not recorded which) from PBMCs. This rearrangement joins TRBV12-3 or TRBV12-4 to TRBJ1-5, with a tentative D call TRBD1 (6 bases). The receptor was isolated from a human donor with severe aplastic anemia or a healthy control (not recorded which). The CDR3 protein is CASSPHRGNQPQHF. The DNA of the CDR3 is TGTGCCAGCAGCCCTCACAGGGGCAATCAGCCCCAGCATTTT.